Listed here are 28 T cell receptor beta chains from one sample, sequenced in a study of blood T cell repertoires in COVID-19. Profiled with immunoSEQ multiplex PCR; TCRdb holds only in-frame clones, not every one. The sample has some 100,000 clones; roughly 91% are singletons. Sequencing input: peripheral blood. These TCRs come from a human donor with acute or convalescent COVID-19. The donor label of this sample is uncertain.

The gene calls are TRBV6-5 and TRBJ2-1, with a tentative D call TRBD2 (5 bases). Germline lookup yields CDR1 MNHEY and CDR2 SVGAGI. The CDR3 has 11 amino acids. The CDR3: CASGAYNEQFF. CDR3 DNA sequence: TGTGCGAGCGGAGCCTACAATGAGCAGTTCTTC.

The chain has TRBV4-2 and TRBJ1-2, with D tentatively TRBD1 (6 bases). The V gene lost 0 bases and the J gene lost 3 bases, with 14 bases spanning the gap. The CDR3 consists of 16 residues. Germline values: CDR1 LGHNA, CDR2 YNFKEQ. The CDR3 sequence: CASSQDHGGADYGYTF. CDR3 nucleotide sequence: TGTGCCAGCAGCCAAGACCATGGGGGCGCAGACTATGGCTACACCTTC.

The chain has TRBV2 and TRBJ1-4; D may be TRBD1 (6 bases). The CDR3 totals 15 residues. Germline CDR1 and CDR2: SNHLY and FYNNEI. Trimming took off 6 bases at V and 0 bases at J, with 11 bases between the two ends. The CDR3 reads CASSETGATNEKLFF. The CDR3 region has the DNA TGTGCCAGCAGCGAGACAGGTGCAACTAATGAAAAACTGTTTTTT.

This chain connects TRBV12-3 or TRBV12-4 to TRBJ2-1, with D uncertain. Between the trimmed V and J ends, which lost 6 bases and 7 bases, there was a span of 7 bases. There are 11 residues in the CDR3. CDR3 loop: CASSLVNEQFF. CDR3 bases: TGTGCCAGCAGCCTCGTAAATGAGCAGTTCTTC.

The gene calls are TRBV5-1 and TRBJ2-3; D perhaps matches TRBD2 (5 bases). CDR3 length: 14 residues. CDR1 is SGHRS and CDR2 is YFSETQ in the germline V gene. Trimming pared 5 bases from V and 2 bases from J, leaving 12 bases between. The CDR3 nucleotides are TGCGCCAGCAGGTTAGGGAGCCTCACAGATACGCAGTATTTT. Its translation is CASRLGSLTDTQYF.

This clone was seen only once. The gene calls are TRBV23-1 and TRBJ2-5; the D gene is possibly TRBD2 (7 bases). Being an ORF, TRBV23-1 has a function that is uncertain. The CDR3 loop spans 18 amino acids. Trimming removed 4 bases from V and 5 bases from J, with 26 bases in between. The CDR3 region is CASSPRGATRGRDETQYF. In DNA form, the CDR3 reads TGCGCCAGCAGTCCGAGGGGGGCAACGCGGGGGCGAGACGAGACCCAGTACTTC.

The V gene is TRBV2, the J gene TRBJ2-2; 7 bases match TRBD1. Trimming removed 5 bases from V and 2 bases from J; junction bases left unmatched: 5. Germline values: CDR1 SNHLY, CDR2 FYNNEI. The CDR3 length is 15 residues. The CDR3 bases are TGTGCCAGCAGTCCCGACAGGGCCAACACCGGGGAGCTGTTTTTT. Protein product: CASSPDRANTGELFF.

The chain recombines TRBV6-5 with TRBJ2-1; TRBD2 matches 8 bases. This CDR3 has 15 residues. Per germline, CDR1 MNHEY and CDR2 SVGAGI. V dropped 6 bases and J dropped 0; count of bases not matched to a gene: 4. CDR3: CASRAGGSSYNEQFF. The CDR3 nucleotides are TGTGCCAGCAGGGCGGGGGGAAGCTCCTACAATGAGCAGTTCTTC.

This clone has only one observation. The V call is TRBV6-5, the J call TRBJ2-7; D ambiguous. Germline V gene data show CDR1 as MNHEY and CDR2 as SVGAGI. This CDR3 region has 14 residues. V was clipped by 4 bases and J by 3 bases, with 13 bases between them. The CDR3 protein is CASSSPRLGYEQYF. CDR3 nucleotides: TGTGCCAGCAGTTCGCCCCGACTCGGCTACGAGCAGTACTTC.

This clone occurred a few times. The chain recombines TRBV27 with TRBJ2-1; the D gene is possibly TRBD1 (6 bases). Trimming stripped 4 bases from V and 9 bases from J, with 13 bases between. The CDR3 spans 13 residues. Germline-derived CDR1 and CDR2 are MNHEY and SMNVEV (reference sequence). CDR3 region: CASSSGSGAEQFF. CDR3 sequence (DNA): TGTGCCAGCAGTTCCGGCTCAGGGGCTGAGCAGTTCTTC.

V is TRBV5-1 and J is TRBJ1-5; 7 bases align to TRBD1. The V and J ends lost 0 bases and 6 bases, in that order; junction bases with no gene match: 6. CDR3 length: 15 residues. Germline V gene lookup returns CDR1 SGHRS and CDR2 YFSETQ. CDR3 coding DNA: TGCGCCAGCAGCTTGGCAGGGACAGCAGGTCAGCCCCAGCATTTT. As protein: CASSLAGTAGQPQHF.

The J gene is TRBJ1-5, the V gene TRBV13; TRBD1 matches at 8 bases. The CDR3 consists of 17 residues. Trimming took 0 bases from V and 6 from J; bases not matched to a gene: 10. Germline V lookup: CDR1 PRHDT, CDR2 FYEKMQ (reference sequence). In nucleotides, the CDR3 is TGTGCCAGCAGCTTAGGTCCAACCGGACAGGGAGGTCAGCCCCAGCATTTT. It specifies CASSLGPTGQGGQPQHF.

The rearrangement uses TRBV6-5 and TRBJ1-3; 7 bases line up with TRBD1. CDR3 size: 13 residues. V shed 8 bases and J 3 bases; nucleotides not matched to a gene: 4. From germline, CDR1 is MNHEY and CDR2 SVGAGI. CDR3 loop: CASQGGRGNTIYF. The CDR3 nucleotides read TGTGCCAGCCAAGGGGGCCGTGGAAACACCATATATTTT.

The V gene is TRBV7-2, the J gene TRBJ2-5, with 10 bases matching TRBD2. The CDR3 runs 17 residues. The trim removed 5 bases at V and 0 bases at J, leaving 9 bases unmatched. Germline loops: CDR1 SGHTA, CDR2 FQGNSA. The CDR3 loop is CASSAGTSESYQETQYF. The CDR3 DNA sequence: TGTGCCAGCAGCGCCGGGACTAGCGAATCGTACCAAGAGACCCAGTACTTC.

V gene TRBV5-4 combines with J gene TRBJ2-1; 8 nucleotides agree with TRBD1. This CDR3 has 15 amino acids. Trimming cost V 1 base and J 3 bases; bases outside gene matches: 3. Germline values: CDR1 SGHNT, CDR2 YYREEE (reference sequence). The CDR3: CASSLTGGSYNEQFF. CDR3 bases: TGTGCCAGCAGCTTGACAGGGGGAAGCTACAATGAGCAGTTCTTC.

The rearrangement joins TRBV7-9 to TRBJ1-2; TRBD1 matches 10 bases. The germline gives CDR1 SEHNR, CDR2 FQNEAQ (reference sequence). The CDR3 is 16 amino acids. Trimming at V came to 5 bases and at J to 8 bases, leaving 14 bases not matched to a gene. This chain's CDR3 is CASSQSPGQGVLGYTF. DNA for the CDR3: TGTGCCAGCAGCCAATCTCCCGGACAGGGGGTCCTAGGCTACACCTTC.

This clone occurred a few times. This rearrangement joins TRBV7-2 to TRBJ1-1, with TRBD1 matching 9 bases. Germline values: CDR1 SGHTA, CDR2 FQGNSA. V gave up 6 bases and J gave up 5 bases; unmatched junction bases: 7. The CDR3 spans 14 residues. The CDR3 bases are TGTGCCAGCAGTGCACAGGGGGCGCTTACTGAAGCTTTCTTT. This encodes CASSAQGALTEAFF.

V usage is TRBV6-6 and J usage is TRBJ1-5; 9 bases line up with TRBD1. V was pared by 5 bases and J by 2 bases, with 7 bases of the junction left unmatched. The V gene's germline CDR1 is MNHNY and CDR2 SVGAGI (reference sequence). CDR3 length: 16 residues. CDR3 amino acids: CASSPGTGIRNQPQHF. CDR3 coding DNA: TGTGCCAGCAGTCCCGGGACAGGGATTCGCAATCAGCCCCAGCATTTT.

This rearrangement joins TRBV29-1 to TRBJ1-4, with D uncertain. The germline V and J ends were trimmed by 6 bases and 8 bases, with 10 bases remaining between them. Germline lookup yields CDR1 SQVTM and CDR2 ANQGSEA. The CDR3 loop spans 11 amino acids. CDR3 residues: CSVTGGEKLFF. CDR3 bases: TGCAGCGTGACCGGAGGGGAAAAACTGTTTTTT.

The chain uses TRBV18 and TRBJ2-3, with D unclear. CDR3 length: 14 amino acids. Trimming removed 6 bases from V and 5 bases from J, with 15 bases in between. Germline assignment: CDR1 KGHSH and CDR2 LQKENI. The CDR3 DNA reads as TGTGCCAGCTCGGTAGAATCCTATATAGATACGCAGTATTTT. Translated, it gives CASSVESYIDTQYF.

V is TRBV30 and J is TRBJ1-1, with D unclear. The CDR3 sequence is 11 residues long. V dropped 0 bases and J dropped 7 bases, with 6 bases sitting between them. Germline V CDR1 and CDR2: GTSNPN, SVGIG (reference sequence). The CDR3 DNA reads TGTGCCTGGAGTGTAGCAAATGAAGCTTTCTTT. Protein sequence: CAWSVANEAFF.

This clone was seen a few times. The chain employs TRBV2 and TRBJ1-1; D remains ambiguous. CDR1 and CDR2 (germline): SNHLY, FYNNEI. V lost 2 bases to trimming and J lost 11 bases, with 18 bases between them. This CDR3 has 14 amino acids. The DNA of the CDR3 is TGTGCCAGCAGTGAACAGAGCCCGGGAGAACGGGCTTTCTTT. Protein product: CASSEQSPGERAFF.

This sequence joins TRBV15 and TRBJ1-2, with D possibly TRBD1 on 6 matching bases. Germline-derived CDR1 and CDR2 are LNHNV and YYDKDF (reference sequence). The V end was cut by 4 bases, the J end by 4 bases, with 16 bases between. There are 15 residues in the CDR3. Here the CDR3 reads CATSTSYTGPYGYTF. The CDR3 nucleotides are TGTGCCACCAGCACCTCCTACACAGGGCCCTATGGCTACACCTTC.

This sequence joins TRBV6-5 and TRBJ1-1; 7 bases align to TRBD1. CDR3 length equals 14 residues. V dropped 10 bases and J dropped 2; count of bases not matched to a gene: 10. Germline values: CDR1 MNHEY, CDR2 SVGAGI. CDR3 region: CAIFSTGLNTEAFF. The CDR3 region has the DNA TGTGCCATATTTTCGACAGGGCTCAACACTGAAGCTTTCTTT.

The V and J genes are TRBV28 and TRBJ2-7, with TRBD1 matching 7 bases. The CDR3 is made up of 12 amino acids. Germline V gives CDR1 MDHEN, CDR2 SYDVKM. V lost 6 bases, J lost 3 bases, and 2 bases stayed unmatched. CDR3 region: CASRRQGYEQYF. CDR3 nucleotides: TGTGCCAGCAGAAGACAGGGCTACGAGCAGTACTTC.

The rearrangement joins TRBV28 to TRBJ1-1, with TRBD1 matching over 9 bases. The CDR3 runs 15 residues. J was trimmed by 5 bases and V by 5 bases; bases with no gene match: 9. From germline, CDR1 is MDHEN and CDR2 SYDVKM. The CDR3, as DNA: TGTGCCAGCAGTAATGGAGGGACAGGGAGGACTGAAGCTTTCTTT. Translating gives CASSNGGTGRTEAFF.

This clone came up once. The rearrangement uses TRBV7-9 and TRBJ1-2, with a possible D match to TRBD1 (6 bases). The CDR3 is 14 residues long. Trimming cost V 1 base and J 5 bases, with 11 bases left between them. Germline V gives CDR1 SEHNR, CDR2 FQNEAQ (reference sequence). CDR3 region: CASSLDVRGYGYTF. The CDR3 nucleotides read TGTGCCAGCAGCTTAGACGTCAGGGGATATGGCTACACCTTC. The variable domain in full, completed from reference TRBV7-9 and TRBJ1-2, reads DTGVSQNPRHKITKRGQNVTFRCDPISEHNRLYWYRQTLGQGPEFLTYFQNEAQLEKSRLLSDRFSAERPKGSFSTLEIQRTEQGDSAMYLCASSLDVRGYGYTFGSGTRLTVV.

This chain uses TRBV29-1 with TRBJ1-1; TRBD1 aligns across 8 bases. CDR1 is SQVTM, CDR2 ANQGSEA, per germline. The CDR3 has 14 amino acids. The J segment lost 1 base and the V segment lost 4 bases, leaving 5 bases of the junction unmatched. Written as DNA, the CDR3 is TGCAGCGTTGGATTGGACAGGGCGAACACTGAAGCTTTCTTT. Its translation is CSVGLDRANTEAFF.